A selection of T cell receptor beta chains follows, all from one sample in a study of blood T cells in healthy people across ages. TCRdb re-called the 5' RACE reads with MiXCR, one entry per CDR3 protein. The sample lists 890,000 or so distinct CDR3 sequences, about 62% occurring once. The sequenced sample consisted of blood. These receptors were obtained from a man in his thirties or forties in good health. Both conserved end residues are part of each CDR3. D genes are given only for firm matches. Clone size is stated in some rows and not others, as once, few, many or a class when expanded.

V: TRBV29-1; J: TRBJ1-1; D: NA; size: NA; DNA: TGCAGCGTTAAGGGACCCCGCTCCAACACTGAAGCTTTCTTT; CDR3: CSVKGPRSNTEAFF
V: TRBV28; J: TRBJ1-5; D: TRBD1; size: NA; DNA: TGTGCCAGCAGTTTTGGGACCAGGGGGGGCAGGGGGAATCAGCCCCAGCATTTT; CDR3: CASSFGTRGGRGNQPQHF
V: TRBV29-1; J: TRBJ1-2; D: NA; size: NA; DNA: TGCAGCGTTGAACGGGACGGGACTAACTATGGCTACACCTTC; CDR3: CSVERDGTNYGYTF
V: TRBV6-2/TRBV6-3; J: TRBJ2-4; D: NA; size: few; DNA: TGTGCCAGTACGAGGGGTGGAACAAACATTCAGTACTTC; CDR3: CASTRGGTNIQYF
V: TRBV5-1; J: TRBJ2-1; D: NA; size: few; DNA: TGCGCCAGCAGCCTCGGGACCCCTGAGCAGTTCTTC; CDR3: CASSLGTPEQFF
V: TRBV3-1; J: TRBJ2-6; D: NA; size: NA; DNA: TGTGCCAGCAGCCAAGATAGGGTCGGAGTTGGGGCCAACGTCCTGACTTTC; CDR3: CASSQDRVGVGANVLTF
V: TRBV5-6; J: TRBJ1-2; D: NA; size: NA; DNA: TGTGCCAGCAGCTGGCCGGGACACTCTAACTATGGCTACACCTTC; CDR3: CASSWPGHSNYGYTF
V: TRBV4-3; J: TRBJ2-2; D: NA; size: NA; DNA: TGCGCCAGCAGCCCAAGGTCGGGACCATCGAACACCGGGGAGCTGTTTTTT; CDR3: CASSPRSGPSNTGELFF
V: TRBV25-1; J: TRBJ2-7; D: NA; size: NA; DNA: TGTGCCAGCAGTGAATTTGGGTTACAGGGCTACGAGCAGTACTTC; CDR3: CASSEFGLQGYEQYF
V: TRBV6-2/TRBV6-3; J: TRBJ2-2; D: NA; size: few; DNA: TGTGCCAGCAATCGGGGACCCGGGGAGCTGTTTTTT; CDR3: CASNRGPGELFF